Presented here are 11 T cell receptor beta chains from one specimen sequenced in a study of cytomegalovirus exposure and HLA in healthy donors. Primers for the PCR totalled 60 Vbeta and 13 Jbeta. This table comes from immunoSEQ multiplex PCR, and its TCRdb copy is limited to in-frame clones, with some not included. Altogether tens of thousands of clones are present, around 75% being singletons, with the ten largest covering around 54%. Sequenced sample: PBMCs. Receptor source: a man aged 45-65 years in good health and CMV-seropositive.

The rearrangement uses TRBV11-3 and TRBJ2-2; 7 positions match TRBD2. This CDR3 has 14 amino acids. Germline-derived CDR1 and CDR2 are SGHNT and YENEEA. V lost 8 bases and J lost 2; bases outside the gene matches: 5. The CDR3 DNA reads TGTGCCAGCCGGCTAGCGGAAAACACCGGGGAGCTGTTTTTT. It specifies CASRLAENTGELFF.

V usage is TRBV4-1 and J usage is TRBJ1-2; TRBD1 matches 9 bases. Trimming at V came to 4 bases and at J to 3 bases, leaving 6 bases not matched to a gene. Germline V CDR1 and CDR2: MGHRA, YSYEKL. CDR3 size: 15 residues. The CDR3, as DNA: TGCGCCAGCAGCCGCCGGGACAGGGAGGACTATGGCTACACCTTC. It encodes CASSRRDREDYGYTF.

The chain is built from TRBV23-1 and TRBJ2-7; D is unclear. TRBV23-1 falls under the ORF class, with uncertain function. Trimming cost V 6 bases and J 2 bases, with 8 bases left between them. The CDR3 is 12 amino acids. The CDR3 protein is CASSNSTYEQYF. CDR3 sequence (DNA): TGCGCCAGCAGCAACAGCACCTACGAGCAGTACTTC.

The chain couples TRBV6-1 to TRBJ1-5, with 8 bases identical to TRBD1. The CDR3 covers 15 residues. Germline V CDR1 and CDR2: MNHNS, SASEGT. After removal of 4 bases from V and 5 bases from J, the junction contained 7 bases not matched to a gene. CDR3 sequence reads: CASSVVGQGHQPQHF. CDR3 in DNA: TGTGCCAGCAGTGTAGTAGGACAGGGACATCAGCCCCAGCATTTT.

The gene calls are TRBV10-3 and TRBJ1-2; no clear D gene. Trimming left V 6 bases short and J 1 base short, with 12 bases between. This CDR3 is 14 amino acids long. Germline-derived CDR1 and CDR2 are ENHRY and SYGVKD. The CDR3 DNA is TGTGCCATCAGGAGGGAGGGATTTAACTATGGCTACACCTTC. This encodes CAIRREGFNYGYTF.

The chain carries TRBV28 and TRBJ1-1, with 8 positions matching TRBD1. CDR3 length: 12 amino acids. J lost 1 base, V lost 9 bases, and 1 base had no gene match. Germline V gives CDR1 MDHEN, CDR2 SYDVKM. The DNA of the CDR3 is TGTGCCAGTGGACAGGGGAACACTGAAGCTTTCTTT. This gives the protein CASGQGNTEAFF.

This clone showed up just a few times. V is TRBV7-2 and J is TRBJ1-5, with a tentative D call TRBD1 (5 bases). Trimming took off 6 bases at V and 4 bases at J, with 16 bases between the two ends. The V gene's germline CDR1 is SGHTA and CDR2 FQGNSA. The CDR3 is made up of 15 amino acids. The CDR3, as DNA: TGTGCCAGCAGTTACCGCGGGGGACTTAATCAGCCCCAGCATTTT. Its protein product is CASSYRGGLNQPQHF.

This clone was detected a few times. J is TRBJ2-7 and V is TRBV5-1; 7 bases are a match to TRBD2. CDR1 SGHRS and CDR2 YFSETQ come from the germline V gene. The CDR3 covers 16 residues. Trimming took 4 bases from V and 0 from J; bases not matched to a gene: 10. CDR3: CASSPGTTSYSYEQYF. DNA for the CDR3: TGCGCCAGCAGCCCGGGGACTACCTCCTACTCCTACGAGCAGTACTTC. Drawing the rest from reference TRBV5-1 and TRBJ2-7, the complete variable domain is KAGVTQTPRYLIKTRGQQVTLSCSPISGHRSVSWYQQTPGQGLQFLFEYFSETQRNKGNFPGRFSGRQFSNSRSEMNVSTLELGDSALYLCASSPGTTSYSYEQYFGPGTRLTVT.

As to this clone: The same CDR3 is also encoded by other DNA sequences in this sample. J is TRBJ2-1 and V is TRBV28, with a tentative D call TRBD2 (5 bases). V was pared by 3 bases and J by 4 bases, with 19 bases between. The length of the CDR3 is 17 residues. Germline-derived CDR1 and CDR2 are MDHEN and SYDVKM. CDR3 in DNA: TGTGCCAGCAGTTTGGCGACTATCGACGGGTATTACAATGAGCAGTTCTTC. It is translated as CASSLATIDGYYNEQFF.

The rearrangement uses TRBV9 and TRBJ2-1, with TRBD1 identical over 12 bases. CDR1 and CDR2 (germline): SGDLS, YYNGEE. The CDR3 loop spans 18 amino acids. Trimming removed 0 bases from V and 4 bases from J; junction bases left unmatched: 8. CDR3 DNA sequence: TGTGCCAGCAGCGTAGGTTTGGGGGGACAGGGGGCTTACAATGAGCAGTTCTTC. Translated, it gives CASSVGLGGQGAYNEQFF.

The V gene is TRBV28, the J gene TRBJ2-3, with 7 bases aligning to TRBD2. Germline assignment: CDR1 MDHEN and CDR2 SYDVKM. V was pared by 4 bases and J by 5 bases, with 9 bases of the junction left unmatched. This CDR3 spans 15 amino acids. CDR3 sequence (DNA): TGTGCCAGCAGTTATCAGCGGGGAAGTAGAGATACGCAGTATTTT. Translation: CASSYQRGSRDTQYF.